This T cell receptor beta chain comes out of a study of STAT3 mutations in large granular lymphocyte leukemia. For the study at large: Roughly half the longitudinally sequenced T-LGLL patients had canonical STAT3 mutations. Study-level results: At least one immunodominant TCR beta clonotype appeared in every T-cell large granular lymphocyte leukemia patient.

The V gene's germline CDR1 is LNHDA and CDR2 SQIVND (reference sequence). The CDR3 is 16 residues long. The V end lost 0 bases, the J end lost 2 bases, and 14 bases lay between the germline ends. This clone was detected only a few times. The antigen is not known. Using immunoSEQ multiplex PCR, the repertoire was profiled, and TCRdb retains in-frame clones only, with some absent. The data show some 25,000 clones, with roughly 93% seen just once and roughly 6.5% held by the top ten. Input material: peripheral blood mononuclear cells. This sequence originates from a man aged 35 to 55 with T-cell large granular lymphocyte leukemia. Some clones in this sample may be carry-over from other donors' samples. The V call is TRBV19, the J call TRBJ2-7; D is unresolved. The CDR3 sequence is CASSIDRSTVTYEQYF. As DNA, the CDR3 is TGTGCCAGTAGTATAGATCGATCCACAGTAACCTACGAGCAGTACTTC.